These T cell receptor beta chains were read from a single sample in a study of human thymus T cells. Assay used: immunoSEQ multiplex PCR; TCRdb lists only in-frame clones, some missing. The table shows 46,000 or so clones, with 85% to 95% occurring only once. The sequenced material came from blood. The receptors derive from a girl younger than two with a congenital heart defect but otherwise immunologically healthy. The CDR3 runs from the conserved cysteine through the conserved F or W. A D gene is named only where the DNA matches it firmly. Rows give clone size only sometimes, using once, few, many, or a class for an expanded clone.

clone_size,v_call,d_call,j_call,cdr3_nt,cdr3_aa
NA,TRBV2,NA,TRBJ1-1,TGTGCCAGCAGTGAGAAAGGGGCCATGAACACTGAAGCTTTCTTT,CASSEKGAMNTEAFF
NA,TRBV7-9,TRBD2,TRBJ2-7,TGTGCCAGCAGCTTAGTGTCTAGCGGGATATACGAGCAGTACTTC,CASSLVSSGIYEQYF
NA,TRBV7-9,NA,TRBJ1-2,TGTGCCAGCAGCTCCCATGGGGGAGGATCTAACTATGGCTACACCTTC,CASSSHGGGSNYGYTF
NA,TRBV18,NA,TRBJ1-1,TGTGCCAGCTCACCACCTGGCCAAGGGGAGACTGAAGCTTTCTTT,CASSPPGQGETEAFF
NA,TRBV30,TRBD2,TRBJ2-3,TGTGCCTGGACCAAGCGGGAGGCCCGCTCTAGCACAGATACGCAGTATTTT,CAWTKREARSSTDTQYF
NA,TRBV7-2,NA,TRBJ2-6,TGTGCCAGCAGCTTAGCAGGGTTCAGGACTTACACCTCTGGGGCCAACGTCCTGACTTTC,CASSLAGFRTYTSGANVLTF
few,TRBV28,NA,TRBJ1-1,TGTGCCAGCAGCCCCGACGGAGGCTGGAACACTGAAGCTTTCTTT,CASSPDGGWNTEAFF
NA,TRBV10-3,NA,TRBJ2-5,TGTGCCATCAGATCGGTGGCAGCTGACCAAGAGACCCAGTACTTC,CAIRSVAADQETQYF
NA,TRBV30,TRBD1,TRBJ1-2,TGTGCCTGGAGTATCGGACAGGGGCATAATGGCTACACCTTC,CAWSIGQGHNGYTF
NA,TRBV2,NA,TRBJ2-7,TGTGCCAGCTTCTCCCTATGGGTGTACTTC,CASFSLWVYF
NA,TRBV18,NA,TRBJ1-1,TGTGCCAGCTCAAGTCCCAGGGGCGTAGGGACTGAAGCTTTCTTT,CASSSPRGVGTEAFF
NA,TRBV27,NA,TRBJ2-4,TGTGCCAGCAGTTTGGGGGGCTGGAAAAACATTCAGTACTTC,CASSLGGWKNIQYF
NA,TRBV5-1,TRBD2,TRBJ2-1,TGCGCCAGCAGTGTGAGACTAGCGGGAGATGACAATGAGCAGTTCTTC,CASSVRLAGDDNEQFF
NA,TRBV2,NA,TRBJ2-1,TGTGCCAGCAGTGTTAGCGGAGGGTTGTCCAATGAGCAGTTCTTC,CASSVSGGLSNEQFF
NA,TRBV7-9,NA,TRBJ2-5,TGTGCCAGCAGCTGGAGCGGGTACGGAGAGACCCAGTACTTC,CASSWSGYGETQYF
NA,TRBV18,NA,TRBJ1-2,TGTGCCAGCTCAGGGTTCAGGGAATATGGCTACACCTTC,CASSGFREYGYTF
NA,TRBV14,NA,TRBJ1-2,TGTGCCAGCAGCCAAGAATTGGGCAGGGAGGATTGGGGCTACACCTTC,CASSQELGREDWGYTF
NA,TRBV18,NA,TRBJ2-4,TGTGCCAGCTCACGAATCGGACAGACCCTAGCCAAAAACATTCAGTACTTC,CASSRIGQTLAKNIQYF
NA,TRBV7-2,TRBD2,TRBJ2-1,TGTGCCAGCAGCTATGGGACTAGCGGGACGGTCTACAATGAGCAGTTCTTC,CASSYGTSGTVYNEQFF
NA,TRBV2,NA,TRBJ1-2,TGTGCCAGCAGTGAGCTCCGGGTGAAGGATGGCTACACCTTC,CASSELRVKDGYTF
NA,TRBV5-1,NA,TRBJ1-1,TGCGCCAGCAGCTCCCCACTGAACACTGAAGCTTTCTTT,CASSSPLNTEAFF
NA,TRBV6-5,NA,TRBJ2-1,TGTGCCAGCAGCTCTCTGTGGCCCCCCAATGAGCAGTTCTTC,CASSSLWPPNEQFF
NA,TRBV7-2,NA,TRBJ1-4,TGTGCCAGCAGCGATCGGGGAAGGCATGAAAAACTGTTTTTT,CASSDRGRHEKLFF
NA,TRBV19,TRBD1,TRBJ2-5,TGTGCCAGTAGTAGACAGGGTCGCCAAGAGACCCAGTACTTC,CASSRQGRQETQYF
NA,TRBV4-2,TRBD2,TRBJ2-3,TGTGCCAGCAGCCAAGCCATAGAGAGCGGGAGGAGAGATACGCAGTATTTT,CASSQAIESGRRDTQYF
NA,TRBV6-5,NA,TRBJ2-2,TGTGCCAGCAGTTACCCCGCTATCGGGGAGCTGTTTTTT,CASSYPAIGELFF
NA,TRBV2,NA,TRBJ1-2,TGTGCCAGCAGTGAAGCGGAGGTAGGGGGCTACACCTTC,CASSEAEVGGYTF
NA,TRBV5-1,TRBD2,TRBJ2-7,TGCGCCAGCAGCTTGGCCCTAGCGGGGACGAGCTCCTACGAGCAGTACTTC,CASSLALAGTSSYEQYF
NA,TRBV5-1,TRBD1,TRBJ2-5,TGCGCCAGCAGCTCGACAGGGGGGTTAGAGACCCAGTACTTC,CASSSTGGLETQYF
NA,TRBV14,NA,TRBJ2-3,TGTGCCAGCAGCCTCTGGGGGTCAACAGATACGCAGTATTTT,CASSLWGSTDTQYF